The T cell receptor beta chain under discussion was sequenced for a study of cytomegalovirus exposure and HLA in healthy donors. Study-wide points: Presence/absence analyses took donor sequencing depth as roughly uniform. Reported performance of the classifier showed diagnosis of cytomegalovirus status with high specificity and sensitivity. Some V segments, TRBV6-2 and TRBV6-3 among them, were indistinguishable and were therefore excluded.

Turning to this clone: Its antigen is as yet unknown.

Trimming took 2 bases from V and 3 from J; bases not matched to a gene: 10. Germline CDR1 and CDR2: SGHVS and FQNEAQ. CDR3 length: 17 residues. PCR used 60 Vbeta primers and 13 Jbeta primers. The table came from immunoSEQ multiplex PCR; TCRdb's copy has only in-frame clones and leaves some out. The sample holds about 160,000 clones, around 76% seen once. The receptor's source is a girl under 18 in good health and CMV-seropositive. Specimen: PBMCs. The chain employs TRBV7-8 and TRBJ2-7, with 10 bases fitting TRBD2. In nucleotides, the CDR3 is TGTGCCAGCAGCTTATCTTTCTTCCTAGCGGGGGACTACGAGCAGTACTTC. It codes for CASSLSFFLAGDYEQYF.